This TCR beta chain was profiled in a study of blood T cell repertoires in COVID-19. In the study overall: Collection of acute and convalescent COVID-19 samples took place in the United States, Italy and Spain. T cells, B-cell-depleted T cells, or PBMCs provided the cDNA or gDNA that served as material.

In the authors' methods: Cell counts per sample came from amplifying reference gene primers. Assay: immunoSEQ multiplex PCR; the TCRdb copy retains only in-frame clones and omits some. The V and J calls and the clone size are those of that table, but D and trimming were determined from the DNA. The table has 250,000 to 350,000 clones, 80% to 90% seen once. V lost 0 bases and J lost 2, with 26 bases in between. Germline CDR1 reads LGHDT; CDR2 reads YNNKEL (reference sequence). This CDR3 is 20 amino acids long. The clonotype comes from a woman aged 45 to 65 with acute or convalescent COVID-19. The chain uses TRBV3-1 (or the pseudogene TRBV3-2) and TRBJ2-7; tentatively, D is TRBD2 (5 bases). The sequenced sample was peripheral blood. The CDR3 DNA is TGTGCCAGCAGCCAAGATAAGTGGCAGCCCTTCGGGATCTTTCCCTACGAGCAGTACTTC. This codes for CASSQDKWQPFGIFPYEQYF.